This entry lists 23 T cell receptor beta chains sequenced from one sample in a study of T cells in Graves' hyperthyroidism and ophthalmopathy. Amplification yielded TCR beta CDR3 regions, with RNA transcripts as the source. During a first-round RT-PCR of the TCR CDR3, the HTBI primer set was used. MiXCR, applied by TCRdb to the multiplex PCR reads, yields one record per CDR3 protein. In the table there are 200,000 to 250,000 distinct CDR3 sequences, about a sixth of which are singletons. Specimen: blood. Source of these receptors: a woman under 30 with Graves' ophthalmopathy.

This clonotype came up many times. The chain employs TRBV3-1 and TRBJ2-1; the match to TRBD2 covers 9 bases. The germline V gene has CDR1 LGHDT and CDR2 YNNKEL (reference sequence). The trim removed 2 bases at V and 6 bases at J, leaving 8 bases unmatched. The CDR3 sequence is 16 residues long. The CDR3 DNA is TGTGCCAGCAGCCAATATCCAGCGGGAGGAGTCAATGAGCAGTTCTTC. Translating it yields CASSQYPAGGVNEQFF.

In this sample, this clonotype turned up once. V usage is TRBV6-1 and J usage is TRBJ2-2; possibly TRBD1 for D (5 bases). CDR3 length: 14 residues. The germline gives CDR1 MNHNS, CDR2 SASEGT. The V and J ends lost 7 bases and 1 base respectively, with 10 bases between them. The CDR3 region is CASTPTENTGELFF. The CDR3 nucleotides read TGTGCCAGCACCCCGACAGAGAACACCGGGGAGCTGTTTTTT.

This clonotype was seen only a few times. The J gene is TRBJ2-3, the V gene TRBV7-2, with D hard to call. CDR3 length equals 14 residues. Germline lookup yields CDR1 SGHTA and CDR2 FQGNSA. Trimming removed 0 bases at V and 7 bases at J, with 11 bases between. The CDR3 reads CASSLAAGANTQYF. The CDR3 nucleotides read TGTGCCAGCAGCTTAGCTGCAGGCGCAAATACGCAGTATTTT.

Ten or more counts support this clonotype. The chain links TRBV12-3 or TRBV12-4 to TRBJ1-6; the match to TRBD1 covers 11 bases. V was clipped by 0 bases and J by 7 bases; unmatched bases: 5. The CDR3 consists of 17 residues. CDR3 residues: CASSLATGTGGNSPLHF. DNA for the CDR3: TGTGCCAGCAGTTTAGCGACGGGGACAGGGGGAAATTCACCCCTCCACTTT.

Many counts were recorded for this clonotype. The chain employs TRBV27 and TRBJ1-1; 8 positions match TRBD1. V lost 5 bases and J lost 4; bases outside the gene matches: 9. From germline, CDR1 is MNHEY and CDR2 SMNVEV (reference sequence). CDR3 length equals 15 residues. In DNA form, the CDR3 reads TGTGCCAGCAGTCTTACGACAGGGGCGGTCACTGAAGCTTTCTTT. It specifies CASSLTTGAVTEAFF.

This clonotype was counted a few times. The genes are TRBV6-1 and TRBJ1-1, with TRBD1 matching 8 bases. Looked up from germline, CDR1 is MNHNS and CDR2 is SASEGT. V lost 2 bases and J lost 7; bases outside the gene matches: 9. CDR3 size: 15 residues. The CDR3 region has the DNA TGTGCCAGCAGTGAATTGGGCAGGGGGCTAGTTGAAGCTTTCTTT. Translating it yields CASSELGRGLVEAFF.

This clonotype has ten or more counts. The chain carries TRBV5-5 and TRBJ2-1, with unresolved D. Trimming stripped 1 base from V and 3 bases from J, with 5 bases between. Germline V gene data show CDR1 as SGHKS and CDR2 as YYEKEE (reference sequence). The CDR3 contains 13 residues. CDR3: CASSLWGYNEQFF. In DNA, the CDR3 is TGTGCCAGCAGCTTGTGGGGCTACAATGAGCAGTTCTTC. Full variable domain (outside the CDR3, taken from reference TRBV5-5 and TRBJ2-1): DAGVTQSPTHLIKTRGQQVTLRCSPISGHKSVSWYQQVLGQGPQFIFQYYEKEERGRGNFPDRFSARQFPNYSSELNVNALLLGDSALYLCASSLWGYNEQFFGPGTRLTVL.

This clonotype was observed at least ten times. The V and J genes are TRBV5-1 and TRBJ1-1; possibly TRBD1 for D (6 bases). The V gene's germline CDR1 is SGHRS and CDR2 YFSETQ. V was cut by 4 bases and J by 7 bases, with 20 bases left in between. CDR3 length: 15 residues. The CDR3: CASSPGGGARGEAFF. In DNA form, the CDR3 reads TGCGCCAGCAGCCCGGGGGGGGGGGCGCGAGGTGAAGCTTTCTTT.

Many counts were recorded for this clonotype. The chain joins TRBV11-2 to TRBJ1-3; D is undetermined. Trimming took 2 bases from V and 8 from J, leaving 7 bases between them. Germline V gene lookup returns CDR1 SGHAT and CDR2 FQNNGV. The CDR3 is 12 residues long. The CDR3: CASSLSRDTIYF. CDR3 coding DNA: TGTGCCAGCAGCTTATCCCGGGACACCATATATTTT. Looking up the rest from reference TRBV11-2 and TRBJ1-3 gives the full variable domain: EAGVAQSPRYKIIEKRQSVAFWCNPISGHATLYWYQQILGQGPKLLIQFQNNGVVDDSQLPKDRFSAERLKGVDSTLKIQPAKLEDSAVYLCASSLSRDTIYFGEGSWLTVV.

Turning to this clonotype: This may stem from a read error, because a much larger clone lies one nucleotide away. This chain joins TRBV9 and TRBJ1-1, with 7 nucleotides matching TRBD1. CDR3 length: 14 amino acids. CDR1 and CDR2 (germline): SGDLS, YYNGEE. CDR3 residues: CTSRIDRVDTEAFF. In DNA form, the CDR3 reads TGTACCAGCAGGATTGACAGGGTTGACACTGAAGCTTTCTTT.

This clonotype was seen at least ten times. V and J are TRBV11-2 and TRBJ2-3, with D possibly being TRBD2 (5 bases). Trimming removed 2 bases at V and 5 bases at J, with 11 bases between. This CDR3 spans 14 amino acids. The germline CDR1 and CDR2 sequences are SGHAT and FQNNGV. The CDR3 DNA reads TGTGCCAGCAGCTTAACGGCGGGCGGAGATACGCAGTATTTT. Its translation: CASSLTAGGDTQYF. Variable domain in full (rest from reference TRBV11-2 and TRBJ2-3): EAGVAQSPRYKIIEKRQSVAFWCNPISGHATLYWYQQILGQGPKLLIQFQNNGVVDDSQLPKDRFSAERLKGVDSTLKIQPAKLEDSAVYLCASSLTAGGDTQYFGPGTRLTVL.

The chain carries TRBV28 and TRBJ1-5, with 11 bases matching TRBD1. With 5 bases clipped from V and 7 bases from J, the junction kept 16 bases outside the gene matches. The CDR3 has 18 amino acids. Germline V gives CDR1 MDHEN, CDR2 SYDVKM. CDR3 protein: CASSPHSGTGGSRQPQHF. DNA for the CDR3: TGTGCCAGCAGTCCACACTCCGGGACAGGGGGAAGTCGGCAGCCCCAGCATTTT.

This clonotype was seen repeatedly, ten times or more. This chain joins TRBV20-1 and TRBJ2-3; no clear D gene. Germline CDR1 and CDR2: DFQATT and SNEGSKA (reference sequence). The CDR3 consists of 12 residues. Trimming left V 0 bases short and J 5 bases short, with 6 bases between. The CDR3: CSAREVLDTQYF. CDR3 nucleotide sequence: TGCAGTGCTAGAGAGGTTTTAGATACGCAGTATTTT.

This clonotype was recorded many times. This sequence joins TRBV10-3 and TRBJ1-1; perhaps TRBD1 as D (6 bases). Germline V CDR1 and CDR2: ENHRY, SYGVKD. Trimming left V 4 bases short and J 6 bases short, with 12 bases between. The CDR3 loop spans 13 amino acids. CDR3 protein: CAISVGEGAEAFF. DNA of the CDR3: TGTGCCATCAGTGTTGGCGAGGGGGCTGAAGCTTTCTTT.

This clonotype was counted many times. V is TRBV12-3 or TRBV12-4 and J is TRBJ1-5; D not resolved. The CDR3 sequence is 13 residues long. Between the trimmed V and J ends, which lost 3 bases and 7 bases, there was a span of 10 bases. The CDR3 nucleotides are TGTGCCAGCAGTTTTGTTCCTGGGCAGCCCCAGCATTTT. It translates to CASSFVPGQPQHF.

This clonotype was counted ten times or more. V is TRBV5-1 and J is TRBJ2-3; 10 bases map to TRBD2. Germline lookup yields CDR1 SGHRS and CDR2 YFSETQ. CDR3 length: 17 amino acids. Losses at the gene ends were 3 bases for V and 2 bases for J; bases not matched to a gene: 9. The CDR3 nucleotides are TGCGCCAGCAGCTCTCCAGATACTAGCGGGACCACAGATACGCAGTATTTT. Its translation is CASSSPDTSGTTDTQYF.

In its sample, this clonotype was seen a few times. The rearrangement uses TRBV7-9 and TRBJ2-5; tentative D call: TRBD2 (6 bases). The CDR3 loop spans 14 amino acids. Looked up from germline, CDR1 is SEHNR and CDR2 is FQNEAQ (reference sequence). V gave up 4 bases and J gave up 9 bases, with 18 bases separating them. This CDR3 reads CASSSGTASGAQYF. CDR3 coding DNA: TGTGCCAGCAGCTCTGGGACTGCGAGCGGAGCCCAGTACTTC.

Many counts were recorded for this clonotype. V usage is TRBV27 and J usage is TRBJ2-4, with a tentative D call TRBD1 (6 bases). The germline V gene has CDR1 MNHEY and CDR2 SMNVEV (reference sequence). The CDR3 loop spans 13 amino acids. The ends were cut back, 3 bases at V and 8 bases at J, with 11 bases in the middle. The CDR3 DNA sequence: TGTGCCAGCAGTTTTATTGGGGGCGACATTCAGTACTTC. Its protein is CASSFIGGDIQYF.

This clonotype was observed at least ten times. V usage is TRBV4-1 and J usage is TRBJ1-1, with D uncertain. Trimming took 0 bases from V and 1 from J, leaving 12 bases between them. Per germline, CDR1 MGHRA and CDR2 YSYEKL. The CDR3 is 16 residues long. The CDR3 reads CASSQEWVIWNTEAFF. The DNA for the CDR3 is TGCGCCAGCAGCCAAGAGTGGGTCATCTGGAACACTGAAGCTTTCTTT.

This clonotype has a count of ten or more. The J gene is TRBJ2-1, the V gene TRBV3-1; D call uncertain. This CDR3 has 14 residues. Germline lookup yields CDR1 LGHDT and CDR2 YNNKEL (reference sequence). The V end was cut by 2 bases, the J end by 4 bases, with 9 bases between. CDR3 DNA: TGTGCCAGCAGCCAATATCAGACGTACAATGAGCAGTTCTTC. Its translation is CASSQYQTYNEQFF.

V gene TRBV5-1 combines with J gene TRBJ1-1; possible D gene TRBD1, 6 bases. Trimming left V 7 bases short and J 2 bases short, with 15 bases between. This CDR3 is built from 14 residues. CDR1 is SGHRS, CDR2 YFSETQ, per germline. The CDR3 here is CASYDRSLNTEAFF. Written as DNA, the CDR3 is TGCGCCAGCTACGACAGGTCCCTTAACACTGAAGCTTTCTTT.

The chain uses TRBV6-1 and TRBJ1-5; D is perhaps TRBD1 (6 bases). Trimming removed 6 bases at V and 5 bases at J, with 26 bases between. This CDR3 contains 18 residues. Germline V CDR1 and CDR2: MNHNS, SASEGT. The CDR3 is CASRRGGGAPFADQPQHF. In DNA, the CDR3 is TGTGCCAGCAGACGGGGGGGGGGGGCCCCGTTTGCCGATCAGCCCCAGCATTTT.

Many counts were recorded for this clonotype. The gene calls are TRBV27 and TRBJ2-7; 7 bases match TRBD2. The V gene end was trimmed by 6 bases and the J gene end by 4 bases; junction bases not matched to a gene: 9. Germline V gene data show CDR1 as MNHEY and CDR2 as SMNVEV (reference sequence). This CDR3 has 14 residues. CDR3 sequence: CASRLRGSLYEQYF. The CDR3 DNA reads as TGTGCCAGCAGACTACGCGGGAGCCTTTACGAGCAGTACTTC.